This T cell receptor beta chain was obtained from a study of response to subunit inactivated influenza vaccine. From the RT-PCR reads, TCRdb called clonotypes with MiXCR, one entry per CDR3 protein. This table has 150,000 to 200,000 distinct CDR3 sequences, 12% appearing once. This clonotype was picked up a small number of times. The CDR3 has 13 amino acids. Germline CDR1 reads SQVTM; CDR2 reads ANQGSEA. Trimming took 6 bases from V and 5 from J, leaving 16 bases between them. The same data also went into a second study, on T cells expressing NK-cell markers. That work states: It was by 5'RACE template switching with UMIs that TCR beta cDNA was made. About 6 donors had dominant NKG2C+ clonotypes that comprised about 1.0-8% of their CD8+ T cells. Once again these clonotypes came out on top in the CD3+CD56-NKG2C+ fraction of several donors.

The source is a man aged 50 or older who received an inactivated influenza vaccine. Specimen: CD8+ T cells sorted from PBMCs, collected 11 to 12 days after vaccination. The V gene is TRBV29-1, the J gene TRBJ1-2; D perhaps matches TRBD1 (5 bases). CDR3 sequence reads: CSVGQVGGYGYTF. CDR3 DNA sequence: TGCAGCGTGGGGCAGGTGGGGGGATATGGCTACACCTTC. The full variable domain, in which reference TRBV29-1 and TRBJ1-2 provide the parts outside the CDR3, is SAVISQKPSRDICQRGTSLTIQCQVDSQVTMMFWYRQQPGQSLTLIATANQGSEATYESGFVIDKFPISRPNLTFSTLTVSNMSPEDSSIYLCSVGQVGGYGYTFGSGTRLTVV.